The 21 T cell receptor beta chains reported below all come from one sample, sequenced in a study of blood T cell repertoires in COVID-19. This table comes from immunoSEQ multiplex PCR, and its TCRdb copy is limited to in-frame clones, with some not included. The sample lists some 150,000 clones, approximately 88% seen once, with approximately 4.1% in the top ten. The sequencing sample was made of peripheral blood. These receptors were collected from a woman aged 60-75 years who had recovered from COVID-19.

The chain employs TRBV9 and TRBJ2-5; TRBD1 might be the D (5 bases). The V end lost 0 bases, the J end lost 5 bases, and 14 bases lay between the germline ends. The CDR3 extends over 15 amino acids. Germline assignment: CDR1 SGDLS and CDR2 YYNGEE. This CDR3 reads CASSVEGNPGETQYF. Here the CDR3 DNA reads TGTGCCAGCAGCGTAGAGGGGAACCCAGGGGAGACCCAGTACTTC.

This chain links TRBV5-1 with TRBJ2-3, with 8 bases that match TRBD2. The CDR3 is made up of 17 amino acids. Germline CDR1 and CDR2: SGHRS and YFSETQ. With 0 bases clipped from V and 3 bases from J, the junction kept 9 bases outside the gene matches. In DNA form, the CDR3 reads TGCGCCAGCAGCTTGGCCCCTCGGGGCGGGGGGACAGATACGCAGTATTTT. Its protein product is CASSLAPRGGGTDTQYF.

This clone occurred many times. V gene TRBV9 combines with J gene TRBJ2-2, with 7 bases lining up with TRBD2. The CDR3 totals 16 residues. The J segment lost 4 bases and the V segment lost 6 bases, leaving 12 bases of the junction unmatched. Germline V gives CDR1 SGDLS, CDR2 YYNGEE. The CDR3 bases are TGTGCCAGCACCCGAACGGGGAGGGGCGTCACCGGGGAGCTGTTTTTT. Translated: CASTRTGRGVTGELFF.

The count of this clone is one. This chain joins TRBV3-1 (or the pseudogene TRBV3-2) and TRBJ2-3; D may be TRBD1 (5 bases). The CDR3 has 14 residues. Germline V gene data show CDR1 as LGHDT and CDR2 as YNNKEL (reference sequence). V was cut by 2 bases and J by 2 bases, with 8 bases left in between. CDR3 sequence reads: CASSQNRITDTQYF. DNA of the CDR3: TGTGCCAGCAGCCAAAACAGGATCACAGATACGCAGTATTTT.

The rearrangement joins TRBV10-3 to TRBJ1-6; 8 nucleotides match TRBD1. From germline, CDR1 is ENHRY and CDR2 SYGVKD. The V segment lost 6 bases and the J segment 6 bases; nucleotides outside the gene matches: 7. This CDR3 region has 15 residues. The CDR3 sequence: CAISDGTGPNSPLHF. The CDR3 nucleotides are TGTGCCATCAGCGATGGGACAGGCCCTAATTCACCCCTCCACTTT.

The gene calls are TRBV27 and TRBJ1-1; TRBD1 matches 9 bases. From germline, CDR1 is MNHEY and CDR2 SMNVEV (reference sequence). The CDR3 runs to 15 residues. The junction had 8 bases not matched to a gene; V was cut back by 5 bases and J by 4 bases. The CDR3 here is CASSPRTGVGTEAFF. CDR3 DNA sequence: TGTGCCAGCAGTCCTCGGACAGGGGTGGGCACTGAAGCTTTCTTT.

The V and J genes are TRBV29-1 and TRBJ1-1; possible D gene TRBD1, 5 bases. V was pared by 6 bases and J by 9 bases, with 17 bases between. Germline lookup yields CDR1 SQVTM and CDR2 ANQGSEA. This CDR3 has 12 residues. The CDR3 loop is CSVQDGASKAFF. The DNA for the CDR3 is TGCAGCGTCCAAGATGGGGCCTCGAAAGCTTTCTTT.

The chain has TRBV13 and TRBJ2-3; tentatively, D is TRBD2 (6 bases). In germline, CDR1 is PRHDT, CDR2 FYEKMQ (reference sequence). With 2 bases removed from V and 1 base from J, the gap between germline ends came to 10 bases. The CDR3 length is 15 residues. Here the CDR3 DNA reads TGTGCCAGCAGCTTAATAACGGGGGGCACAGATACGCAGTATTTT. It specifies CASSLITGGTDTQYF. The variable domain in full, completed from reference TRBV13 and TRBJ2-3, reads AAGVIQSPRHLIKEKRETATLKCYPIPRHDTVYWYQQGPGQDPQFLISFYEKMQSDKGSIPDRFSAQQFSDYHSELNMSSLELGDSALYFCASSLITGGTDTQYFGPGTRLTVL.

The chain links TRBV5-1 to TRBJ2-3; perhaps TRBD1 as D (6 bases). Germline CDR1 reads SGHRS; CDR2 reads YFSETQ. The germline V and J ends were trimmed by 5 bases and 0 bases, with 13 bases remaining between them. The CDR3 is 15 residues long. The CDR3 DNA follows: TGCGCCAGCAGACCTGGACAGCCTAGCACAGATACGCAGTATTTT. It yields the protein CASRPGQPSTDTQYF.

V usage is TRBV4-1 and J usage is TRBJ1-5; a possible D gene is TRBD1 (5 bases). Trimming shortened V by 1 base and J by 4 bases, and 20 bases separated the two germline ends. The CDR3 runs to 18 residues. Per the germline V gene, CDR1 is MGHRA and CDR2 is YSYEKL. The CDR3 nucleotides are TGCGCCAGCAGCCAAGGGGTCGGACCGGGACTCCATAATCAGCCCCAGCATTTT. As protein: CASSQGVGPGLHNQPQHF.

The chain has TRBV3-1 (or the pseudogene TRBV3-2) and TRBJ1-1, with D unresolved. Germline-derived CDR1 and CDR2 are LGHDT and YNNKEL (reference sequence). Trimming pared 7 bases from V and 0 bases from J, leaving 15 bases between. The CDR3 contains 15 residues. Here the CDR3 reads CASTPSGSMNTEAFF. The CDR3 nucleotides read TGTGCCAGCACCCCATCCGGGAGCATGAACACTGAAGCTTTCTTT.

The chain links TRBV3-1 (or the pseudogene TRBV3-2) to TRBJ2-5, with 7 bases fitting TRBD1. This CDR3 is built from 18 residues. V lost 2 bases, J lost 1 base, and 13 bases stayed unmatched. Germline lookup yields CDR1 LGHDT and CDR2 YNNKEL (reference sequence). The CDR3 region has the DNA TGTGCCAGCAGCCAACTGATCACCGGGACAGCGAGCCAAGAGACCCAGTACTTC. It encodes CASSQLITGTASQETQYF.

This clone was detected a few times. This rearrangement joins TRBV10-2 to TRBJ1-1; TRBD1 aligns across 7 bases. This CDR3 contains 12 residues. Trimming cost V 5 bases and J 6 bases; bases outside gene matches: 3. Germline CDR1 WSHSY, CDR2 SAAADI. The DNA of the CDR3 is TGCGCCAGCAGTCCCGGACAGGCTGAAGCTTTCTTT. It translates to CASSPGQAEAFF.

Remarks on this clone: In the same sample, other DNA sequences code for this CDR3. The rearrangement uses TRBV5-1 and TRBJ2-1; 7 nucleotides agree with TRBD2. The CDR3 contains 15 residues. After removal of 2 bases from V and 0 bases from J, the junction contained 2 bases not matched to a gene. CDR1 and CDR2 (germline): SGHRS, YFSETQ. CDR3 sequence reads: CASSLGGSSYNEQFF. DNA of the CDR3: TGCGCCAGCAGCTTAGGCGGGAGCTCCTACAATGAGCAGTTCTTC.

This chain connects TRBV5-5 to TRBJ1-1; D might be TRBD1 (5 bases). The CDR3 spans 16 residues. Germline V lookup: CDR1 SGHKS, CDR2 YYEKEE (reference sequence). V dropped 4 bases and J dropped 7 bases, with 23 bases sitting between them. The CDR3 bases are TGTGCCAGCAGCAAGGTTCGGGCCATTTCGGGGGGTGAAGCTTTCTTT. Its translation: CASSKVRAISGGEAFF.

In this sample, this clone turned up a few times. The genes are TRBV7-9 and TRBJ2-7; the match to TRBD1 covers 7 bases. Losses at the gene ends were 5 bases for V and 0 bases for J; bases not matched to a gene: 10. Germline V gives CDR1 SEHNR, CDR2 FQNEAQ (reference sequence). The CDR3 extends over 16 amino acids. The CDR3 DNA sequence: TGTGCCAGCAGCCCATCGTTCCGGGACAGCTCCTACGAGCAGTACTTC. Translation: CASSPSFRDSSYEQYF.

This chain uses TRBV5-4 with TRBJ2-1; tentative D call: TRBD1 (5 bases). Trimming cost V 5 bases and J 5 bases, with 8 bases left between them. CDR1 and CDR2 from the germline V gene are SGHNT and YYREEE (reference sequence). CDR3 length: 12 amino acids. The CDR3 region has the DNA TGTGCCAGCAGACACAGGAACAATGAGCAGTTCTTC. Its protein product is CASRHRNNEQFF.

A single count supports this clone. This chain joins TRBV4-3 and TRBJ2-2; 9 nucleotides line up with TRBD2. The germline V gene encodes CDR1 LGHNA and CDR2 YSLEER. The CDR3 is 19 residues long. J lost 7 bases, V lost 3 bases, and 18 bases had no gene match. In DNA form, the CDR3 reads TGCGCCAGCAGCCATTCCCGAATCGGCGGGGGGGCCGTTAACGGGGAGCTGTTTTTT. As protein: CASSHSRIGGGAVNGELFF.

The chain employs TRBV2 and TRBJ2-7; D perhaps matches TRBD2 (7 bases). The CDR3 consists of 14 residues. V lost 3 bases to trimming and J lost 6 bases, with 15 bases between them. The germline CDR1 and CDR2 sequences are SNHLY and FYNNEI. This CDR3 reads CASSEGRGVSEQYF. DNA for the CDR3: TGTGCCAGCAGTGAGGGGAGGGGGGTATCCGAGCAGTACTTC.

This clone was seen a few times. The chain links TRBV5-1 to TRBJ2-3; 10 bases map to TRBD2. After removal of 3 bases from V and 1 base from J, the junction contained 8 bases not matched to a gene. The germline V gene has CDR1 SGHRS and CDR2 YFSETQ. The CDR3 covers 17 residues. The CDR3 DNA is TGCGCCAGCAGCTCCAACCCGAGCGGGGGGGGCACAGATACGCAGTATTTT. This sequence encodes CASSSNPSGGGTDTQYF.

V and J are TRBV28 and TRBJ2-3, with TRBD2 matching over 8 bases. This CDR3 comprises 17 residues. Germline V CDR1 and CDR2: MDHEN, SYDVKM. Trimming removed 3 bases from V and 2 bases from J; junction bases left unmatched: 10. The CDR3 region is CASSFSGTRGLTDTQYF. DNA of the CDR3: TGTGCCAGCAGTTTCTCCGGGACTAGAGGACTCACAGATACGCAGTATTTT.